A single sample gave rise to the 23 T cell receptor beta chains below, sequenced in a study of T cell changes during pregnancy in multiple sclerosis. The protocol was immunoSEQ multiplex PCR, while the TCRdb copy is restricted to in-frame clones and leaves out a portion. The sample has around 130,000 clones; 93% are singletons. The sequencing here drew on peripheral blood, taken before pregnancy. The receptors were gathered from a female donor with multiple sclerosis, enrolled in a pregnancy study.

The chain recombines TRBV19 with TRBJ2-2; D perhaps matches TRBD2 (6 bases). Trimming took off 6 bases at V and 9 bases at J, with 11 bases between the two ends. Germline CDR1 and CDR2: LNHDA and SQIVND (reference sequence). This CDR3 comprises 12 residues. The chain's CDR3 is CASSTGTRELFF. The CDR3 DNA sequence: TGTGCCAGTAGCACCGGGACTCGGGAGCTGTTTTTT.

This chain links TRBV19 with TRBJ1-2; tentatively, D is TRBD1 (5 bases). V lost 5 bases to trimming and J lost 4 bases, with 17 bases between them. Germline V lookup: CDR1 LNHDA, CDR2 SQIVND (reference sequence). This CDR3 has 15 amino acids. CDR3 loop: CASSWELGRVYGYTF. CDR3 coding DNA: TGTGCCAGTAGTTGGGAACTCGGCAGGGTCTATGGCTACACCTTC.

V usage is TRBV7-9 and J usage is TRBJ1-2; TRBD1 agrees at 7 bases. Germline trimming cut 5 bases from V and 4 bases from J; bases unmatched to any gene: 10. The CDR3 spans 15 residues. From germline, CDR1 is SEHNR and CDR2 FQNEAQ (reference sequence). The CDR3 nucleotides are TGTGCCAGCAGCCCATCAGGGGGGAAGATCTATGGCTACACCTTC. Protein product: CASSPSGGKIYGYTF.

The V call is TRBV6-1, the J call TRBJ2-2; 8 nucleotides line up with TRBD2. There are 15 residues in the CDR3. V was pared by 1 base and J by 6 bases, with 4 bases of the junction left unmatched. In germline, CDR1 is MNHNS, CDR2 SASEGT. In DNA form, the CDR3 reads TGTGCCAGCAGTGAAGAGGGACTAGTCCCCGGGGAGCTGTTTTTT. This encodes CASSEEGLVPGELFF.

The sample holds one count of this clone. This chain connects TRBV6-6 to TRBJ1-5; 9 bases match TRBD1. Germline CDR1 and CDR2: MNHNY and SVGAGI (reference sequence). The junction had 9 bases not matched to a gene; V was cut back by 2 bases and J by 7 bases. This CDR3 has 16 residues. CDR3 in amino acids: CASSYPDRGRGQPQHF. The DNA of the CDR3 is TGTGCCAGCAGTTACCCCGACAGGGGGAGAGGGCAGCCCCAGCATTTT.

The chain combines TRBV11-2 with TRBJ2-3; a weak D match, TRBD1 (6 bases). Germline CDR1 is SGHAT and CDR2 is FQNNGV. Trimming removed 5 bases at V and 3 bases at J, with 12 bases between. CDR3 length: 14 amino acids. The CDR3 DNA reads as TGTGCCAGCAGCCTCGGACAGTCAACAGATACGCAGTATTTT. Its protein product is CASSLGQSTDTQYF. The complete variable domain, with remaining parts taken from reference TRBV11-2 and TRBJ2-3, reads EAGVAQSPRYKIIEKRQSVAFWCNPISGHATLYWYQQILGQGPKLLIQFQNNGVVDDSQLPKDRFSAERLKGVDSTLKIQPAKLEDSAVYLCASSLGQSTDTQYFGPGTRLTVL.

In its sample, this clone was seen once. The chain uses TRBV5-1 and TRBJ2-7, with a possible D match to TRBD1 (6 bases). The CDR3 is 16 residues long. Trimming left V 4 bases short and J 7 bases short, with 24 bases between. Looked up from germline, CDR1 is SGHRS and CDR2 is YFSETQ. CDR3 DNA sequence: TGCGCCAGCAGCCCCCCCCAACAGGGCAAAACGGGGGAGCAGTACTTC. Its translation: CASSPPQQGKTGEQYF.

This chain links TRBV20-1 with TRBJ1-1; D unresolved. From germline, CDR1 is DFQATT and CDR2 SNEGSKA (reference sequence). CDR3 size: 10 residues. Between the trimmed V and J ends, which lost 8 bases and 4 bases, there was a span of 8 bases. As DNA, the CDR3 is TGCAGTCGACAAGCCACTGAAGCTTTCTTT. Translation gives CSRQATEAFF.

The V and J genes are TRBV2 and TRBJ1-2, with D possibly matching TRBD1 (6 bases). V was clipped by 5 bases and J by 5 bases, with 12 bases between them. This CDR3 is 13 amino acids long. CDR1 SNHLY and CDR2 FYNNEI come from the germline V gene. As DNA, the CDR3 is TGTGCCAGCAGTAGAGACAGGTGGTATGGCTACACCTTC. It codes for CASSRDRWYGYTF.

The chain couples TRBV28 to TRBJ1-5; 9 nucleotides align to TRBD1. The V gene's germline CDR1 is MDHEN and CDR2 SYDVKM. CDR3 length: 15 amino acids. V trimming: 1 base; J trimming: 7 bases; junction bases outside the gene matches: 5. This chain's CDR3 is CASSLSTGGWQPQHF. Written as DNA, the CDR3 is TGTGCCAGCAGTTTATCAACAGGGGGCTGGCAGCCCCAGCATTTT.

CDR3 DNA: TGTGCCAGCTCACCTACTCTAGCTGACTGGGACAATGAGCAGTTCTTC. It translates to CASSPTLADWDNEQFF. The chain couples TRBV18 to TRBJ2-1; D perhaps matches TRBD2 (5 bases). In germline, CDR1 is KGHSH, CDR2 LQKENI. There are 16 residues in the CDR3. Trimming took off 3 bases at V and 5 bases at J, with 17 bases between the two ends.

This sequence joins TRBV18 and TRBJ2-1, with 9 nucleotides matching TRBD2. The CDR3 is 14 residues long. The germline gives CDR1 KGHSH, CDR2 LQKENI. After removal of 3 bases from V and 8 bases from J, the junction contained 5 bases not matched to a gene. The CDR3 here is CASSPLAGQDEQFF. In DNA form, the CDR3 reads TGTGCCAGCTCACCCCTAGCGGGACAAGATGAGCAGTTCTTC.

The CDR3 bases are TGTGCCAGCAGCCAAAGGGGATTCGGCGGGGAGCTGTTTTTT. Residues: CASSQRGFGGELFF. J is TRBJ2-2 and V is TRBV7-2, with D possibly being TRBD1 (5 bases). Per germline, CDR1 SGHTA and CDR2 FQGNSA. The V and J ends lost 5 bases and 7 bases respectively, with 14 bases between them. The CDR3 sequence is 14 residues long.

This clone was seen once. The rearrangement links TRBV9 to TRBJ2-7; possible D gene TRBD2, 6 bases. V was trimmed by 0 bases and J by 3 bases, leaving 10 bases between them. The CDR3 contains 14 residues. Germline CDR1 and CDR2: SGDLS and YYNGEE. CDR3 DNA: TGTGCCAGCAGCGTAGCCGGGACTGGCTACGAGCAGTACTTC. This encodes CASSVAGTGYEQYF. Combining the CDR3 with reference TRBV9 and TRBJ2-7 gives the whole variable domain DSGVTQTPKHLITATGQRVTLRCSPRSGDLSVYWYQQSLDQGLQFLIQYYNGEERAKGNILERFSAQQFPDLHSELNLSSLELGDSALYFCASSVAGTGYEQYFGPGTRLTVT.

The rearrangement joins TRBV5-1 to TRBJ2-1; 8 bases are shared with TRBD1. CDR3 length: 14 amino acids. V dropped 2 bases and J dropped 8; count of bases not matched to a gene: 6. CDR1 is SGHRS, CDR2 YFSETQ, per germline. The CDR3 loop reads CASSLRTGPDEQFF. The CDR3 DNA sequence: TGCGCCAGCAGCTTAAGGACAGGGCCCGATGAGCAGTTCTTC. Looking up the rest from reference TRBV5-1 and TRBJ2-1 gives the full variable domain: KAGVTQTPRYLIKTRGQQVTLSCSPISGHRSVSWYQQTPGQGLQFLFEYFSETQRNKGNFPGRFSGRQFSNSRSEMNVSTLELGDSALYLCASSLRTGPDEQFFGPGTRLTVL.

The chain couples TRBV19 to TRBJ2-1; D ambiguous. Germline V CDR1 and CDR2: LNHDA, SQIVND (reference sequence). Trimming left V 1 base short and J 12 bases short, with 7 bases between. The CDR3 sequence is 11 residues long. The CDR3 protein is CASSIGAMQFF. CDR3 sequence (DNA): TGTGCCAGTAGTATAGGTGCTATGCAGTTCTTC.

This chain joins TRBV7-9 and TRBJ2-7; D may be TRBD1 (6 bases). Per the germline V gene, CDR1 is SEHNR and CDR2 is FQNEAQ (reference sequence). The V and J ends lost 1 base and 6 bases respectively, with 10 bases between them. The CDR3 totals 13 residues. The CDR3 DNA reads as TGTGCCAGCAGCTTAGTAGCAGGGGCCGAGCAGTACTTC. Encoded protein: CASSLVAGAEQYF.

V is TRBV9 and J is TRBJ2-7; tentatively, D is TRBD1 (6 bases). The CDR3 runs to 16 residues. The ends were cut back, 4 bases at V and 1 base at J, with 18 bases in the middle. CDR1 is SGDLS, CDR2 YYNGEE, per germline. Written as DNA, the CDR3 is TGTGCCAGCAGCCCAAGGGGGACACCCTTTTCCTACGAGCAGTACTTC. It yields the protein CASSPRGTPFSYEQYF.

This chain uses TRBV28 with TRBJ1-1, with a weak D call TRBD1 (5 bases). V was shortened by 11 bases and J by 4 bases, with 20 bases between the two germline ends. Per germline, CDR1 MDHEN and CDR2 SYDVKM. This CDR3 has 14 amino acids. The CDR3 DNA reads as TGTGCCTCTCACAGGCGGGGCCGGGGCACTGAAGCTTTCTTT. This gives the protein CASHRRGRGTEAFF.

V gene TRBV4-2 combines with J gene TRBJ1-1; D is unclear. From germline, CDR1 is LGHNA and CDR2 YNFKEQ. V lost 0 bases to trimming and J lost 1 base, with 12 bases between them. The CDR3 totals 16 residues. In DNA form, the CDR3 reads TGTGCCAGCAGCCAAGAACGTCCGGGATGGAACACTGAAGCTTTCTTT. It translates to CASSQERPGWNTEAFF.

This sequence joins TRBV27 and TRBJ2-1, with D possibly TRBD2 on 7 matching bases. The CDR3 consists of 14 residues. Trimming left V 3 bases short and J 8 bases short, with 14 bases between. Germline V lookup: CDR1 MNHEY, CDR2 SMNVEV (reference sequence). The CDR3 nucleotides are TGTGCCAGCAGTTTCACAGGGAGGGCGGATGAGCAGTTCTTC. It translates to CASSFTGRADEQFF.

The chain combines TRBV7-8 with TRBJ2-1; 8 nucleotides line up with TRBD2. Trimming took 5 bases from V and 7 from J; bases not matched to a gene: 10. This CDR3 is 15 amino acids long. In germline, CDR1 is SGHVS, CDR2 FQNEAQ. CDR3 sequence reads: CASSATSVVMNEQFF. The DNA of the CDR3 is TGTGCCAGCAGCGCGACTAGCGTGGTCATGAATGAGCAGTTCTTC.

This clone has only a few counts. This sequence joins TRBV5-4 and TRBJ1-2, with D perhaps TRBD1 (5 bases). Germline V gene lookup returns CDR1 SGHNT and CDR2 YYREEE (reference sequence). The V end lost 6 bases, the J end lost 8 bases, and 20 bases lay between the germline ends. The CDR3 is 14 amino acids. CDR3 sequence (DNA): TGTGCCAGCACCCCAAGGGGTACCTTTGGGGGCTACACCTTC. Protein: CASTPRGTFGGYTF. The variable domain in full, with the rest retrieved from reference TRBV5-4 and TRBJ1-2, is ETGVTQSPTHLIKTRGQQVTLRCSSQSGHNTVSWYQQALGQGPQFIFQYYREEENGRGNFPPRFSGLQFPNYSSELNVNALELDDSALYLCASTPRGTFGGYTFGSGTRLTVV.